These 25 T cell receptor beta chains originate from one sample sequenced in a study of shared clonotypes between healthy human individuals. Produced via immunoSEQ multiplex PCR; TCRdb's table is partial and in-frame only. The table lists a few hundred thousand clones, around three quarters of them singletons. Specimen: PBMCs. Every receptor here comes from a woman in her thirties or forties in good health. Some clones in this sample may be carry-over from other donors' samples.

The chain links TRBV7-9 to TRBJ2-1; 7 bases are a match to TRBD2. From germline, CDR1 is SEHNR and CDR2 FQNEAQ (reference sequence). The CDR3 totals 15 residues. Losses at the gene ends were 6 bases for V and 5 bases for J; bases not matched to a gene: 10. CDR3 loop: CASSPAEAGDNEQFF. The CDR3 region has the DNA TGTGCCAGCAGTCCAGCGGAGGCGGGAGACAATGAGCAGTTCTTC.

This clone appeared many times. The chain combines TRBV18 with TRBJ1-1; no clear D. The CDR3 sequence is 14 residues long. V was cut by 0 bases and J by 0 bases, with 5 bases left in between. CDR1 is KGHSH, CDR2 LQKENI, per germline. Here the CDR3 DNA reads TGTGCCAGCTCACCACCCTCCATGAACACTGAAGCTTTCTTT. Protein product: CASSPPSMNTEAFF.

This chain connects TRBV7-9 to TRBJ1-2; weak D call: TRBD1 (5 bases). Between the trimmed V and J ends, which lost 8 bases and 4 bases, there was a span of 20 bases. The CDR3 consists of 15 residues. In germline, CDR1 is SEHNR, CDR2 FQNEAQ (reference sequence). The CDR3 loop reads CASEVFGVRVYGYTF. The CDR3 DNA reads as TGTGCCAGCGAAGTGTTCGGGGTCAGGGTCTATGGCTACACCTTC.

The rearrangement links TRBV11-2 to TRBJ2-1; 12 bases map to TRBD2. V shed 8 bases, J shed 3 bases, and the junction held 8 bases outside the gene matches. The CDR3 consists of 16 residues. Germline V CDR1 and CDR2: SGHAT, FQNNGV. CDR3 sequence (DNA): TGTGCCAGCGGGGGCTGGACTAGCGGGGACTACAATGAGCAGTTCTTC. Its protein is CASGGWTSGDYNEQFF.

This clone has only a few counts. V usage is TRBV30 and J usage is TRBJ1-1; D uncertain. This CDR3 region has 11 residues. The V end was cut by 2 bases, the J end by 8 bases, with 9 bases between. CDR1 is GTSNPN and CDR2 is SVGIG in the germline V gene (reference sequence). CDR3 sequence: CAWSWEGEAFF. CDR3 coding DNA: TGTGCCTGGAGTTGGGAGGGCGAAGCTTTCTTT.

The chain uses TRBV6-1 and TRBJ1-1, with D unresolved. Germline CDR1 reads MNHNS; CDR2 reads SASEGT. The germline V and J ends were trimmed by 5 bases and 11 bases, with 18 bases remaining between them. This CDR3 has 13 amino acids. As DNA, the CDR3 is TGTGCCAGCAGTTCGGATGGGAGAATGGGGGCTTTCTTT. Translated: CASSSDGRMGAFF.

The gene calls are TRBV9 and TRBJ1-2, with 7 bases identical to TRBD1. The V gene end was trimmed by 4 bases and the J gene end by 8 bases; junction bases not matched to a gene: 14. CDR1 and CDR2 (germline): SGDLS, YYNGEE. The CDR3 length is 15 residues. CDR3 protein: CASSPRRTGVYGYTF. The CDR3 DNA reads TGTGCCAGCAGCCCCAGAAGGACAGGAGTGTACGGCTACACCTTC.

This chain links TRBV5-4 with TRBJ2-7, with 8 bases fitting TRBD2. The germline CDR1 and CDR2 sequences are SGHNT and YYREEE (reference sequence). The V gene end was trimmed by 0 bases and the J gene end by 0 bases; junction bases not matched to a gene: 2. This CDR3 region has 15 residues. CDR3 bases: TGTGCCAGCAGCTTGGGCGGGAGGAGCTCCTACGAGCAGTACTTC. This codes for CASSLGGRSSYEQYF.

The chain links TRBV10-2 to TRBJ2-1; tentatively, D is TRBD1 or TRBD2 (5 bases each). The germline gives CDR1 WSHSY, CDR2 SAAADI. Trimming stripped 5 bases from V and 3 bases from J, with 11 bases between. The CDR3 has 14 residues. The CDR3 coding sequence is TGCGCCAGCAGTTGGGGACGGAACTACAATGAGCAGTTCTTC. Protein: CASSWGRNYNEQFF.

The genes are TRBV11-3 and TRBJ2-1; D uncertain. This CDR3 is built from 13 residues. Trimming took 3 bases from V and 4 from J, leaving 7 bases between them. Germline V gene data show CDR1 as SGHNT and CDR2 as YENEEA. The CDR3: CASSFRSYNEQFF. CDR3 nucleotides: TGTGCCAGCAGCTTTCGCTCGTACAATGAGCAGTTCTTC. The full variable domain, completed using reference TRBV11-3 and TRBJ2-1, is EAGVVQSPRYKIIEKKQPVAFWCNPISGHNTLYWYLQNLGQGPELLIRYENEEAVDDSQLPKDRFSAERLKGVDSTLKIQPAELGDSAVYLCASSFRSYNEQFFGPGTRLTVL.

This chain uses TRBV19 with TRBJ2-1; 8 positions agree with TRBD1. Germline CDR1 reads LNHDA; CDR2 reads SQIVND (reference sequence). V lost 10 bases and J lost 4; bases outside the gene matches: 9. This CDR3 has 14 residues. CDR3 nucleotides: TGTGCCACCCACGGAGACAGGGGATACAATGAGCAGTTCTTC. This codes for CATHGDRGYNEQFF.

The V and J genes are TRBV9 and TRBJ2-1, with D hard to call. CDR3 size: 15 residues. Germline CDR1 reads SGDLS; CDR2 reads YYNGEE. The germline V and J ends were trimmed by 0 bases and 5 bases, with 12 bases remaining between them. CDR3 residues: CASSVVGQENNEQFF. The CDR3, as DNA: TGTGCCAGCAGCGTAGTAGGCCAGGAAAACAATGAGCAGTTCTTC. Full variable domain (remainder filled in from reference TRBV9 and TRBJ2-1): DSGVTQTPKHLITATGQRVTLRCSPRSGDLSVYWYQQSLDQGLQFLIQYYNGEERAKGNILERFSAQQFPDLHSELNLSSLELGDSALYFCASSVVGQENNEQFFGPGTRLTVL.

V gene TRBV6-5 combines with J gene TRBJ2-7; 10 positions match TRBD2. Germline CDR1 MNHEY, CDR2 SVGAGI. The CDR3 is 13 residues long. The trim removed 6 bases at V and 4 bases at J, leaving 3 bases unmatched. CDR3 DNA: TGTGCCAGCAGCCCTAGCGGGAGTTACGAGCAGTACTTC. This encodes CASSPSGSYEQYF.

J is TRBJ2-4 and V is TRBV4-1, with 9 bases aligning to TRBD1. The junction had 5 bases not matched to a gene; V was cut back by 5 bases and J by 6 bases. Germline V gene sequence: CDR1 MGHRA, CDR2 YSYEKL. This CDR3 is built from 14 residues. The CDR3 DNA follows: TGCGCCAGCAGCAGGACAGGGGATAGAAACATTCAGTACTTC. As protein: CASSRTGDRNIQYF.

As for this clone: Other DNA sequences in the sample encode the same CDR3. The chain is built from TRBV9 and TRBJ2-2, with D possibly TRBD2 on 5 matching bases. Trimming took off 0 bases at V and 1 base at J, with 10 bases between the two ends. Germline V lookup: CDR1 SGDLS, CDR2 YYNGEE. CDR3 length equals 16 residues. CDR3 coding DNA: TGTGCCAGCAGCGTAGGCCTAGCCCTGAACACCGGGGAGCTGTTTTTT. Its protein is CASSVGLALNTGELFF. Drawing the rest from reference TRBV9 and TRBJ2-2, the complete variable domain is DSGVTQTPKHLITATGQRVTLRCSPRSGDLSVYWYQQSLDQGLQFLIQYYNGEERAKGNILERFSAQQFPDLHSELNLSSLELGDSALYFCASSVGLALNTGELFFGEGSRLTVL.

In its sample, this clone was seen once. This rearrangement joins TRBV2 to TRBJ2-4; 12 nucleotides match TRBD2. The trim removed 5 bases at V and 2 bases at J, leaving 1 base unmatched. The CDR3 is 15 residues long. CDR1 and CDR2 from the germline V gene are SNHLY and FYNNEI. CDR3 coding DNA: TGTGCCAGCAGTCGGACTAGCGGGACCAAAAACATTCAGTACTTC. It codes for CASSRTSGTKNIQYF.

The chain uses TRBV27 and TRBJ2-7; 7 bases match TRBD2. V shed 2 bases and J 0 bases; nucleotides not matched to a gene: 13. CDR3 length: 18 amino acids. Germline V gene data show CDR1 as MNHEY and CDR2 as SMNVEV (reference sequence). The CDR3 is CASSLGVSGASGSYEQYF. In DNA, the CDR3 is TGTGCCAGCAGTTTAGGTGTCTCAGGAGCTAGCGGCTCCTACGAGCAGTACTTC.

The rearrangement links TRBV15 to TRBJ2-7, with D perhaps TRBD1 (7 bases). Germline lookup yields CDR1 LNHNV and CDR2 YYDKDF (reference sequence). The CDR3 is 18 residues long. Trimming removed 3 bases from V and 3 bases from J, with 24 bases in between. Written as DNA, the CDR3 is TGTGCCACCAGCAGGGCCAGGGGGGCCGGGACAGAAAGCTACGAGCAGTACTTC. This encodes CATSRARGAGTESYEQYF. Filled out from reference TRBV15 and TRBJ2-7, the complete variable domain reads DAMVIQNPRYQVTQFGKPVTLSCSQTLNHNVMYWYQQKSSQAPKLLFHYYDKDFNNEADTPDNFQSRRPNTSFCFLDIRSPGLGDTAMYLCATSRARGAGTESYEQYFGPGTRLTVT.

This chain uses TRBV7-2 with TRBJ2-2; 8 bases map to TRBD2. V dropped 7 bases and J dropped 4; count of bases not matched to a gene: 8. Germline lookup yields CDR1 SGHTA and CDR2 FQGNSA. This CDR3 is built from 15 residues. The CDR3 nucleotides are TGTGCCAGCACCATTAGCGGGATTAGCACCGGGGAGCTGTTTTTT. Translation gives CASTISGISTGELFF.

This clone was seen a handful of times. The gene calls are TRBV7-9 and TRBJ1-1; 7 nucleotides line up with TRBD1. CDR1 SEHNR and CDR2 FQNEAQ come from the germline V gene (reference sequence). The V gene end was trimmed by 5 bases and the J gene end by 7 bases; junction bases not matched to a gene: 7. This CDR3 spans 13 amino acids. CDR3 in amino acids: CASSTRQGVEAFF. The CDR3, as DNA: TGTGCCAGCAGCACCCGACAGGGCGTTGAAGCTTTCTTT.

The rearrangement uses TRBV7-3 and TRBJ1-2, with D unresolved. Germline CDR1 and CDR2: SGHTA and FQGTGA. The CDR3 sequence is 14 residues long. V was clipped by 1 base and J by 10 bases, with 16 bases between them. The CDR3 DNA follows: TGTGCCAGCAGCTTAAGTACGGGAAAGGAAGCCTACACCTTC. Its translation is CASSLSTGKEAYTF.

This chain uses TRBV7-3 with TRBJ1-2; D is perhaps TRBD1 (5 bases). Trimming cost V 6 bases and J 8 bases, with 16 bases left between them. Germline V CDR1 and CDR2: SGHTA, FQGTGA. This CDR3 is 13 amino acids long. The CDR3 DNA reads as TGTGCCAGCAGTCCCCAGCGGGGGAACGGCTACACCTTC. Translating gives CASSPQRGNGYTF.

The chain links TRBV28 to TRBJ2-2, with D perhaps TRBD1 or TRBD2 (5 bases each). V was clipped by 2 bases and J by 4 bases, with 17 bases between them. The CDR3 is made up of 17 amino acids. Germline V gene lookup returns CDR1 MDHEN and CDR2 SYDVKM. The DNA of the CDR3 is TGTGCCAGCAGTTTAGGGACCGGCAGGGCAGGCACCGGGGAGCTGTTTTTT. This translates into CASSLGTGRAGTGELFF.

This clone has more than one count but fewer than ten. The rearrangement uses TRBV5-1 and TRBJ1-6; tentative D call: TRBD1 (5 bases). The V gene's germline CDR1 is SGHRS and CDR2 YFSETQ. The CDR3 has 15 amino acids. V lost 4 bases, J lost 8 bases, and 16 bases lay in between. The CDR3 region is CASSPMGTRDSPLHF. DNA for the CDR3: TGCGCCAGCAGCCCCATGGGGACCCGGGATTCACCCCTCCACTTT. Filled out from reference TRBV5-1 and TRBJ1-6, the complete variable domain reads KAGVTQTPRYLIKTRGQQVTLSCSPISGHRSVSWYQQTPGQGLQFLFEYFSETQRNKGNFPGRFSGRQFSNSRSEMNVSTLELGDSALYLCASSPMGTRDSPLHFGNGTRLTVT.

This sequence joins TRBV6-6 and TRBJ2-7; TRBD1 aligns across 7 bases. Germline V CDR1 and CDR2: MNHNY, SVGAGI (reference sequence). This CDR3 is 13 amino acids long. V dropped 4 bases and J dropped 2; count of bases not matched to a gene: 2. CDR3 sequence reads: CASSLTGPYEQYF. The CDR3, as DNA: TGTGCCAGCAGTTTGACAGGGCCCTACGAGCAGTACTTC.